This T cell receptor beta chain originates from a study of technical replicates of blood from a few donors. Some clones are missing from TCRdb's copy, which holds only in-frame ones; the method was immunoSEQ multiplex PCR. The profile shows under 90,000 clones, 85% to 95% of them singletons. V was trimmed by 4 bases and J by 4 bases, leaving 13 bases between them. The germline gives CDR1 SNHLY, CDR2 FYNNEI. The CDR3 has 15 residues. Sequencing was performed on T cells isolated from PBMCs. The TCR comes from a human donor in good health. J is TRBJ1-4 and V is TRBV2; weak D call: TRBD1 (5 bases). The CDR3 region has the DNA TGTGCCAGCAGTGGTAGCAGGGCCAATAATGAAAAACTGTTTTTT. Translation: CASSGSRANNEKLFF.